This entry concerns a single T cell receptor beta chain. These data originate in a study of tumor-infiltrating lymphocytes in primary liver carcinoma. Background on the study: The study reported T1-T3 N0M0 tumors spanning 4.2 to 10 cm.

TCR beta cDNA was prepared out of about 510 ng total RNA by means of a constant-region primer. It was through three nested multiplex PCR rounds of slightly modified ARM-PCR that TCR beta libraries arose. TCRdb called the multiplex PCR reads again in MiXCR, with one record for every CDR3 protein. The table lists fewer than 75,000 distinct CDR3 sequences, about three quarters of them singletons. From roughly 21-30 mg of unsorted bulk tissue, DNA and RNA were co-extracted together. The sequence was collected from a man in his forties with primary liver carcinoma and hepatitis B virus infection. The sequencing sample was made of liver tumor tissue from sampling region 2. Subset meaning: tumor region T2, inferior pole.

The DNA of the CDR3 is TGCAGCTCGATCGGGTCGGGAACCGGGGAGCTGTTTTTT. Protein sequence: CSSIGSGTGELFF. The rearrangement uses TRBV29-1 and TRBJ2-2; maybe TRBD2 (5 bases). With 8 bases removed from V and 5 bases from J, the gap between germline ends came to 15 bases. CDR1 and CDR2 (germline): SQVTM, ANQGSEA. The CDR3 runs 13 residues.